One T cell receptor (beta chain) is described in this entry. This clone was recorded once. Its antigen is still unknown. No base-level quality is on record; no much larger clone is a single base apart. What the time point label conveys for this sample: baseline before first vaccination. Vaccinee samples came from UK trials COV001 and COV002, including a single-blind randomized controlled phase 2/3 trial of AZD1222 (ChAdOx1 nCoV-19) in healthy adults. Trial participant PBMC samples were collected at day 0 and day 28 after the second dose for TCRbeta chain sequencing. Measured from the cysteine to the phenylalanine, the CDR3 is 17 residues long. Just CDR3 DNA is preserved here, 51 bases in frame from base 1. The germline ends are 21 bases apart after V is trimmed by 7 bases and J by 3 bases. CDR1 and CDR2 were assigned from the germline V gene (reference sequence) as LNHDA and SQIVND. This record comes from a study of T cell responses to AZD1222 COVID-19 vaccine (dated by TCRdb to 2020 to 2022). For the study in its entirety: AZD1222 recipients with second doses at about 4 weeks or about 12 weeks were pooled, because spike-specific TCR depth and breadth did not differ between schedules. A total of 233 trial participants underwent TCR sequencing, of whom some 200 had received two doses of AZD1222 and approximately 25 had received two doses of the MenACWY control vaccine. Enrollment into the trials was organized by age into subgroups of 18-55, 56-69 and 70-plus years, and those subgroups contained around 150, 28 and 57 TCR-sequenced participants, respectively.

The CDR3 regions of human TCRbeta chains were analyzed by immunosequencing. Regarding the original processing steps: Repertoire TCRs were matched against a reference library of SARS-CoV-2-specific TCRs generated with the MIRA antigen-specificity platform. Breadth was defined as the fraction of unique TCRs that were SARS-CoV-2-associated. Depth was defined as the fraction of total T cells that were SARS-CoV-2-associated. Using the MIRA data, every spike-specific TCR was mapped to the spike region that the TCR reacted to and assigned to either a CD4 or a CD8 class. Log10-transformed breadth and depth values were compared by one-way ANOVA with Sidak's multiple comparisons tests. TCRdb carries this immuneACCESS record with in-frame sequences only. Its versions omit some clonotypes, under half of them owing to an unresolved V gene in the studies checked, with the rest unexplained. Clone size and V and J calls were adopted from that table, with D and trimming inferred from the DNA. In this sample the table shows around 140,000 clones, 93% of which occur a single time. The ten largest make up over 4% of the sample.

The study at large found these results: In the small 56-69-year group, the increase in depth fell short of significance, most likely because of low power. Vaccine-associated CD4 TCRs spanned the whole spike protein, with dominant responses in regions 160-218 and 743-854. Epitopes outside the regions mutated in the B.1.351 and B.1.1.7 variants were reportedly recognized by nearly half of the unique spike-specific TCRs. Only a handful of AZD1222 recipients were SARS-CoV-2 seropositive at baseline, limiting conclusions about previously exposed vaccinees. After two AZD1222 doses, spike-specific TCR breadth and depth were significantly higher than at day 0 and than in MenACWY recipients. Because no day 14 peak-response samples were available, repertoires were characterized only after the peak T cell response. Participants were mostly white British, with more females than males. The authors suggested clonal diversity may have been underestimated.

This sample comprised peripheral blood, obtained on day 0 of AZD1222 vaccination. The source is an adult in good health. The sequence is built from TRBV19 and TRBJ2-2; possibly the D gene is TRBD1, per 6 matching bases. The CDR3 in this case is CASNPHRANEHTGELFF. The sequenced DNA is TGTGCCAGTAACCCTCACAGGGCTAATGAGCACACCGGGGAGCTGTTTTTT.